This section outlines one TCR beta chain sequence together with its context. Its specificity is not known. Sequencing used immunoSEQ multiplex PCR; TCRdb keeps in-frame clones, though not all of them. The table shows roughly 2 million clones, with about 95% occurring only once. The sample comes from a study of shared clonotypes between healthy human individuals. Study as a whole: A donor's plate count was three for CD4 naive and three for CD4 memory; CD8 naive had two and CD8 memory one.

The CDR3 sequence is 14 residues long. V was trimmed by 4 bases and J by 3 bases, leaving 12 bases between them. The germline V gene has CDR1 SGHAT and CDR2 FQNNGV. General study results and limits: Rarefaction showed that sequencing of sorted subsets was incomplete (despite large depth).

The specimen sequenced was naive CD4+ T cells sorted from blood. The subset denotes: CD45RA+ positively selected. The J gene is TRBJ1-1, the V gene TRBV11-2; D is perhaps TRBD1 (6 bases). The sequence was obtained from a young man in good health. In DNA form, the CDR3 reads TGTGCCAGCAGCTCCGTTGGGGGCCACACTGAAGCTTTCTTT. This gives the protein CASSSVGGHTEAFF.